This T cell receptor (beta chain) emerged from a study of CD8+CD57+ T cells in acquired aplastic anemia. Study-level information: Sorted CD4+ and CD8+ cells yielded roughly 3.4 ug of DNA on average.

Regarding this clonotype: Its antigen is as yet unknown.

Study results and limitations: For CD8+ Simpson's diversity, patients and controls showed no significant difference. A set of around 30 CD8+ CDR3 sequences was shared between patients and controls, and these sequences appeared highly expressed in patients.

The template used for profiling TCR beta VDJ and CDR3 was genomic DNA. TCRdb itself ran the reads through MiXCR, one entry per CDR3 protein. The sample contains under 200,000 distinct CDR3 sequences, about 48% of which appear only once. The sequenced sample consisted of sorted CD4+, CD8+, or CD8+CD57+ T cells (not recorded which) from PBMCs. This TCR was sampled from a human donor in good health.

CDR3 in DNA: TGCATAGGACAGGGGGCTTGGGGCTACACCTTC. Translating it yields CIGQGAWGYTF. J is TRBJ1-2 and V is TRBV20-1, with 11 bases that match TRBD1. Germline loops: CDR1 DFQATT, CDR2 SNEGSKA (reference sequence). This CDR3 spans 11 amino acids.